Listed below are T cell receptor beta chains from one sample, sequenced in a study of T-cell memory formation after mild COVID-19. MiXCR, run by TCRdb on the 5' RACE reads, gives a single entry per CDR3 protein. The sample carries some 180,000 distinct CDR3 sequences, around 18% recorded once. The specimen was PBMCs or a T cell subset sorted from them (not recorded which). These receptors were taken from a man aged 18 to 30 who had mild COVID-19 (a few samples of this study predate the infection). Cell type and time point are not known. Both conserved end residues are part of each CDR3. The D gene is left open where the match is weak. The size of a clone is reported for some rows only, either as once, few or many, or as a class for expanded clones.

DNA: TGTGCCAGCAGCCCCCCAGGGACTAGCGCAGATACGCAGTATTTT
CDR3: CASSPPGTSADTQYF
V: TRBV9
D: TRBD2
length: 15
size: -
J: TRBJ2-3

DNA: TGTGCCAGCAGCCGTCTCCCTAACTATGGCTACACCTTC
CDR3: CASSRLPNYGYTF
V: TRBV7-9
D: -
length: 13
size: many
J: TRBJ1-2

DNA: TGCGCCAGCAGCACTAGCGGGGTCGTCACAGATACGCAGTATTTT
CDR3: CASSTSGVVTDTQYF
V: TRBV5-1
D: TRBD2
length: 15
size: few
J: TRBJ2-3

DNA: TGTGCCACCAGTCGGGGGAACAAAGAGACCCAGTACTTC
CDR3: CATSRGNKETQYF
V: TRBV24-1
D: -
length: 13
size: -
J: TRBJ2-5

DNA: TGTGCCAGCAGCTTCCGGAGGGGCGGGAAACTGTTTTTT
CDR3: CASSFRRGGKLFF
V: TRBV7-3
D: -
length: 13
size: few
J: TRBJ1-4

DNA: TGTGCCAGCAGCCAACTAGCGGGGGTGGAGACCCAGTACTTC
CDR3: CASSQLAGVETQYF
V: TRBV11-2
D: TRBD2
length: 14
size: -
J: TRBJ2-5

DNA: TGTGCCAGCACCTCCCCTTCCAGGGCCTCCTACGAGCAGTACTTC
CDR3: CASTSPSRASYEQYF
V: TRBV6-6
D: -
length: 15
size: -
J: TRBJ2-7

DNA: TGTGCCAGCAGCCCGCCACACAACTCCGCTGGCTACACCTTC
CDR3: CASSPPHNSAGYTF
V: TRBV5-4
D: -
length: 14
size: -
J: TRBJ1-2

DNA: TGTGCCAGCAGCGTCAGGGGGGACCAGATAGTGGGGGAGCTGTTTTTT
CDR3: CASSVRGDQIVGELFF
V: TRBV9
D: -
length: 16
size: -
J: TRBJ2-2

DNA: TGTGCCAGCAGTCGGACAGGGGCCGGGAACACTGAAGCTTTCTTT
CDR3: CASSRTGAGNTEAFF
V: TRBV28
D: TRBD1
length: 15
size: -
J: TRBJ1-1

DNA: TGTGCCAGCAGCGGGGCAGGGGGCAATCAGCCCCAGCATTTT
CDR3: CASSGAGGNQPQHF
V: TRBV5-6
D: -
length: 14
size: -
J: TRBJ1-5

DNA: TGTGCCAGCTCACCCTTCGAGGCCCAGGATAGCAATCAGCCCCAGCATTTT
CDR3: CASSPFEAQDSNQPQHF
V: TRBV18
D: -
length: 17
size: -
J: TRBJ1-5

DNA: TGCAGCGTTGCCATCGGGGGCACTGAAGCTTTCTTT
CDR3: CSVAIGGTEAFF
V: TRBV29-1
D: -
length: 12
size: -
J: TRBJ1-1

DNA: TGTGCCAGCAGCCTGAGACAGGGGCTAGGAGCTTTCTTT
CDR3: CASSLRQGLGAFF
V: TRBV6-1
D: TRBD1
length: 13
size: -
J: TRBJ1-1

DNA: TGTGCCAGCAGTTTGCGGGGGCGAACCACAGATACGCAGTATTTT
CDR3: CASSLRGRTTDTQYF
V: TRBV12-3/TRBV12-4
D: -
length: 15
size: few
J: TRBJ2-3

DNA: TGTGCCAGCAGCTTATCGGTAGCTAACTATGGCTACACCTTC
CDR3: CASSLSVANYGYTF
V: TRBV7-9
D: -
length: 14
size: -
J: TRBJ1-2

DNA: TGTGCCAGCAGCTTAAGCTCCGGGGGGCCCGGGGAGCTGTTTTTT
CDR3: CASSLSSGGPGELFF
V: TRBV7-7
D: -
length: 15
size: -
J: TRBJ2-2

DNA: TGTGCCAGCAGCAAAGGCGGGGACTCGGAGACCCAGTACTTC
CDR3: CASSKGGDSETQYF
V: TRBV11-2
D: -
length: 14
size: -
J: TRBJ2-5

DNA: TGCAGTGCTACCGGGACTAGCGGGGCAGCCACCGGGGAGCTGTTTTTT
CDR3: CSATGTSGAATGELFF
V: TRBV20-1
D: TRBD2
length: 16
size: -
J: TRBJ2-2

DNA: TGTGCCAGCAGCCAGTCGCGATTCAGGGGGCATACCCAAGAGACCCAGTACTTC
CDR3: CASSQSRFRGHTQETQYF
V: TRBV3-1
D: TRBD1
length: 18
size: many
J: TRBJ2-5

DNA: TGCGCCAGCAGCCCGATCGGAGACAGCGTTAACTATGGCTACACCTTC
CDR3: CASSPIGDSVNYGYTF
V: TRBV5-1
D: -
length: 16
size: -
J: TRBJ1-2

DNA: TGCGCCAGCAGCAGCCAGGGGGCGACGAACTATGGCTACACCTTC
CDR3: CASSSQGATNYGYTF
V: TRBV5-1
D: TRBD1
length: 15
size: few
J: TRBJ1-2

DNA: TGCAGTGCTAGAGATCCCAGGGGCCCAAACACCGGGGAGCTGTTTTTT
CDR3: CSARDPRGPNTGELFF
V: TRBV20-1
D: -
length: 16
size: few
J: TRBJ2-2

DNA: TGCAGCGCGGACCAAAATGGGTACCAAGAGACCCAGTACTTC
CDR3: CSADQNGYQETQYF
V: TRBV29-1
D: -
length: 14
size: few
J: TRBJ2-5

DNA: TGTGCCAGCAGCTTAACTCTCTCGTACAGGGGGCAAGGCACTAACTATGGCTACACCTTC
CDR3: CASSLTLSYRGQGTNYGYTF
V: TRBV7-9
D: TRBD1
length: 20
size: -
J: TRBJ1-2

DNA: TGTGCCAGCAGCTTAAGCGGGGGGGCGAACACCGGGGAGCTGTTTTTT
CDR3: CASSLSGGANTGELFF
V: TRBV7-9
D: TRBD2
length: 16
size: many
J: TRBJ2-2

DNA: TGTGCCAGCAGCTTAGGGGGGCGGGGTGAGCAGTTCTTC
CDR3: CASSLGGRGEQFF
V: TRBV7-3
D: -
length: 13
size: few
J: TRBJ2-1

DNA: TGTGCCAGCAGTTTTGAGGGGTCTAAGGGCTACACCTTC
CDR3: CASSFEGSKGYTF
V: TRBV12-3/TRBV12-4
D: -
length: 13
size: -
J: TRBJ1-2

DNA: TGTGCCAGCAGCAAAAATGGCAGGGCGGCCGGGGAGCTGTTTTTT
CDR3: CASSKNGRAAGELFF
V: TRBV7-3
D: -
length: 15
size: -
J: TRBJ2-2

DNA: TGTGCCAGCAGCTTCCGGGACCTTCACAATGAGCAGTTCTTC
CDR3: CASSFRDLHNEQFF
V: TRBV7-2
D: -
length: 14
size: once
J: TRBJ2-1

DNA: TGTGCCAGCAGGACCGGGACAGGGCCCAATGAGCAGTTCTTC
CDR3: CASRTGTGPNEQFF
V: TRBV6-2/TRBV6-3
D: TRBD1
length: 14
size: -
J: TRBJ2-1

DNA: TGTGCCAGCAGCCCCGAAGCGGGGAAGCTGGGTACGCAGTATTTT
CDR3: CASSPEAGKLGTQYF
V: TRBV7-7
D: TRBD2
length: 15
size: -
J: TRBJ2-3

DNA: TGCGCCAGCAGCTTGGAAGTCCCCTACAATGAGCAGTTCTTC
CDR3: CASSLEVPYNEQFF
V: TRBV5-1
D: -
length: 14
size: few
J: TRBJ2-1

DNA: TGCAGTGCAACCGGGACAGTCACAGATACGCAGTATTTT
CDR3: CSATGTVTDTQYF
V: TRBV20-1
D: TRBD1
length: 13
size: once
J: TRBJ2-3

DNA: TGCGCCAGCAGCCACGGACGTTCCGTGAACACTGAAGCTTTCTTT
CDR3: CASSHGRSVNTEAFF
V: TRBV4-3
D: -
length: 15
size: -
J: TRBJ1-1

DNA: TGTGCCAGCAGCTTACGGGGGGCGGTAGATACGCAGTATTTT
CDR3: CASSLRGAVDTQYF
V: TRBV7-2
D: -
length: 14
size: few
J: TRBJ2-3

DNA: TGTGCCAGCAGCTTAGTCGTCGGATACGAGCAGTACTTC
CDR3: CASSLVVGYEQYF
V: TRBV11-2
D: -
length: 13
size: many
J: TRBJ2-7

DNA: TGTGCCAGCAGTGGGACGTGGGAGACCCAGTACTTC
CDR3: CASSGTWETQYF
V: TRBV12-3/TRBV12-4
D: -
length: 12
size: -
J: TRBJ2-5

DNA: TGTGCCAGCAGCTTTGGACAGGGGGGCACTGAAGCTTTCTTT
CDR3: CASSFGQGGTEAFF
V: TRBV7-9
D: TRBD1
length: 14
size: -
J: TRBJ1-1

DNA: TGTGCCAGCAGCTTGAAGGGTATCCCTCCAGGGCCCCAGCATTTT
CDR3: CASSLKGIPPGPQHF
V: TRBV7-2
D: -
length: 15
size: few
J: TRBJ1-5

DNA: TGTGCCAGCAGCCGCTTAGGGGTCGATACGCAGTATTTT
CDR3: CASSRLGVDTQYF
V: TRBV3-1
D: -
length: 13
size: few
J: TRBJ2-3

DNA: TGTGCCAGCAGTGCACGACCCCAGTCCACCGGGGAGCTGTTTTTT
CDR3: CASSARPQSTGELFF
V: TRBV6-5
D: -
length: 15
size: -
J: TRBJ2-2

DNA: TGTGCCAGCAGCGCCCGACAGGGTCTTTCGGATGGCTACACCTTC
CDR3: CASSARQGLSDGYTF
V: TRBV11-2
D: TRBD1
length: 15
size: few
J: TRBJ1-2

DNA: TGCGCCAGCAGCTTGAGAGCGGCCGAGCAAGAGACCCAGTACTTC
CDR3: CASSLRAAEQETQYF
V: TRBV5-1
D: -
length: 15
size: -
J: TRBJ2-5

DNA: TGCGCCAGCATTTCGAACAGGGGGGACACTGAAGCTTTCTTT
CDR3: CASISNRGDTEAFF
V: TRBV5-1
D: TRBD1
length: 14
size: many
J: TRBJ1-1

DNA: TGCGCCAGCAGCGAGCACAGGGGCCAGCCCCAGCATTTT
CDR3: CASSEHRGQPQHF
V: TRBV5-1
D: TRBD1
length: 13
size: -
J: TRBJ1-5

DNA: TGTGCCAGCAGGGGATTACAGGGCCAAAGAGCCAAAAACATTCAGTACTTC
CDR3: CASRGLQGQRAKNIQYF
V: TRBV6-6
D: -
length: 17
size: few
J: TRBJ2-4